This section outlines one T cell receptor (beta chain) sequence together with its context. Its specificity is unknown. TCRdb reprocessed the 5' RACE reads via MiXCR and lists one record per CDR3 protein. The data show about 720,000 distinct CDR3 sequences, more than 6.5% seen once. The data were taken from a study of identical twins. Study-level points and caveats: Donors were not followed over many years; analysis was cross-sectional. An excess of low generation probability was shown by twin-shared out-of-frame alpha sequences. Zero-insertion findings could be partly confounded by invariant cells (MAIT and iNKT cells).

The ends lost 4 bases at V and 3 bases at J; junction bases unmatched: 11. This CDR3 region has 17 residues. Germline CDR1 reads MNHEY; CDR2 reads SMNVEV (reference sequence). This sample also appeared in a second study, on yellow fever vaccine responses in identical twins.

The sample consisted of PBMCs. The clonotype comes from a woman between 18 and 30 years old in good health. V and J are TRBV27 and TRBJ2-7, with 11 bases lining up with TRBD2. The CDR3 loop reads CASSSRQGLAALYEQYF. CDR3 DNA sequence: TGTGCCAGCAGTTCTCGACAGGGACTAGCGGCCCTCTACGAGCAGTACTTC.